This T cell receptor beta chain was identified in a study of OX40 agonist ivuxolimab in advanced cancers. Study-level points and caveats: The investigators did not determine what antigen specificity the expanded peripheral T cells had. In CD8+ T cells, expanded clones were on average more numerous than in CD4+. CD4+ and CD8+ T cells in blood underwent clonal expansion by week 6 at 0.1 to 3.0 mg/kg.

A history of autoimmune disease or systemic immunosuppression excluded patients. From germline, CDR1 is SGHDT and CDR2 YYEEEE. CDR3 size: 12 residues. V gave up 4 bases and J gave up 4 bases, with 8 bases separating them. Sequenced by immunoSEQ multiplex PCR; TCRdb stores in-frame clones only, minus some. The top ten clones hold approximately 1.4% of a sample with 60,000 to 85,000 clones, roughly 84% of them seen once. As regards this clone: Its antigen is not known.

The material was CD4+ or CD8+ T cells sorted from blood, obtained in a trial of the OX40 agonist ivuxolimab. This TCR came from an adult with an advanced solid tumor such as melanoma, head and neck, liver or kidney cancer. The chain has TRBV5-6 and TRBJ2-5; no reliable D call. CDR3 DNA: TGTGCCAGCAGCGACCCGTCAGAGACCCAGTACTTC. This translates into CASSDPSETQYF.